This T cell receptor (beta chain) is from a study of response to subunit inactivated influenza vaccine. General study points: Researchers suggested that each seasonal influenza vaccination recruits few new T cells.

TCRdb reanalysed the RT-PCR reads using MiXCR and keeps one entry per CDR3 protein. This table holds about 830,000 distinct CDR3 sequences, less than 20% found once. For this clonotype: Its antigen is still unknown.

Per the germline V gene, CDR1 is DFQATT and CDR2 is SNEGSKA (reference sequence). The CDR3 loop spans 14 amino acids. The V end lost 1 base, the J end lost 8 bases, and 14 bases lay between the germline ends. The source material was PBMCs from blood, sampled approximately 5 days after vaccination. The chain joins TRBV20-1 to TRBJ1-4, with a weak D call TRBD1 (5 bases). The TCR was taken from a man in his forties or fifties who received an inactivated influenza vaccine. As DNA, the CDR3 is TGCAGTGCTAGAGGGGCAGGGCGGGAGGAAAAACTGTTTTTT. It translates to CSARGAGREEKLFF.